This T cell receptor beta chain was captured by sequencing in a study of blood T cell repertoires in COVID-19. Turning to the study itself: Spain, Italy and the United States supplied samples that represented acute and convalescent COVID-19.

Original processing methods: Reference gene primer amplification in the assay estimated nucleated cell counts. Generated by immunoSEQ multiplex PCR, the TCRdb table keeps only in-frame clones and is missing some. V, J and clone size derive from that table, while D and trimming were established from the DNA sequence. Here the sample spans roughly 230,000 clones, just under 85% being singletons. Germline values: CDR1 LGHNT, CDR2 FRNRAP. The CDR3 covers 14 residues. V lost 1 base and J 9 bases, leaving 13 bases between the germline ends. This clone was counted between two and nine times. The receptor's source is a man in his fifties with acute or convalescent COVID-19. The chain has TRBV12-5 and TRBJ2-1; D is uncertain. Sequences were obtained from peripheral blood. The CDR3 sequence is CASGLAYGTSEQFF. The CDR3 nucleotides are TGTGCTAGTGGTTTGGCGTATGGCACATCTGAGCAGTTCTTC.